This TCR beta chain was identified during a study of beta chain features in type 1 diabetes. Whole-study results and caveats: For TCRB rearrangement, an influence of HLA type remained unresolved here. Among patients, naive, central memory and Treg TCRB repertoires appeared more similar than among healthy donors. Insertion counts at VDJ junctions were lower in type 1 diabetes patients, who also showed more deletions there. Shorter TCRB CDR3s, moderately but significantly so, marked every one of the four CD4+ subsets in Type 1 diabetes patients.

The study reverse transcribed the entire isolated RNA, so it sequenced expressed TCRB transcripts. Sequencing was performed with immunoSEQ multiplex PCR; in TCRdb, only in-frame clones are kept and a portion is missing. Of hundreds of thousands of clones in the sample, roughly a tenth were seen once. CDR1 and CDR2 from the germline V gene are SGHAT and FQNNGV. The CDR3 runs to 15 residues. The V gene lost 4 bases and the J gene lost 2 bases, with 15 bases spanning the gap. As for this clone: Its antigen is not known.

Sequenced input: central memory CD4+ T cells from blood. The clonotype comes from a man under 40 with type 1 diabetes. The chain joins TRBV11-2 to TRBJ2-7, with a possible D match to TRBD2 (5 bases). The CDR3 region has the DNA TGTGCCAGCAGCTCACCAATGAGGGTTGCCTACGAGCAGTACTTC. It is translated as CASSSPMRVAYEQYF.